The 6 T cell receptor beta chains below all came from one sample that was sequenced in a study of blood T cell dynamics during melanoma immunotherapy (TCRdb year 2020). Per the publication, the time point label means: pre-treatment baseline. Receptor libraries were prepared by the immunoSEQ multiplex PCR assay. Drawn from immuneACCESS, this table holds only the in-frame rearrangements with V and J called that TCRdb kept. Clones are partly lost; checked studies trace under half to an unresolved V gene and leave the rest unexplained. For this sample there are 10,000 to 15,000 clones; around 83% appear just once. 3.5% to 4.5% of the sample goes to the ten largest clones. The sample here was blood, taken from a patient treated with checkpoint blockade. The receptors here all came from a human donor with melanoma.

The chain employs TRBV10-3 and TRBJ2-1, with a weak D call TRBD1 (6 bases). The CDR3 covers 13 residues. Germline V gene lookup returns CDR1 ENHRY and CDR2 SYGVKD. Trimming shortened V by 8 bases and J by 8 bases, and 16 bases separated the two germline ends. CDR3 nucleotides: TGTGCCATCGGGGGCCCGGGGACGGATGAGCAGTTCTTC. Translating gives CAIGGPGTDEQFF.

This chain links TRBV7-2 with TRBJ2-5, with TRBD2 matching over 9 bases. The CDR3 is 16 amino acids. Per the germline V gene, CDR1 is SGHTA and CDR2 is FQGNSA. J was trimmed by 2 bases and V by 2 bases; bases with no gene match: 6. The CDR3 loop reads CASSLWLAGTQETQYF. CDR3 in DNA: TGTGCCAGCAGCTTATGGCTAGCGGGGACGCAAGAGACCCAGTACTTC. Filled out from reference TRBV7-2 and TRBJ2-5, the complete variable domain reads GAGVSQSPSNKVTEKGKDVELRCDPISGHTALYWYRQSLGQGLEFLIYFQGNSAPDKSGLPSDRFSAERTGGSVSTLTIQRTQQEDSAVYLCASSLWLAGTQETQYFGPGTRLLVL.

The chain joins TRBV5-1 to TRBJ1-3; D unresolved. CDR1 is SGHRS, CDR2 YFSETQ, per germline. The germline V and J ends were trimmed by 4 bases and 0 bases, with 11 bases remaining between them. This CDR3 contains 15 residues. CDR3: CASSLAGSSGNTIYF. CDR3 in DNA: TGCGCCAGCAGCCTTGCAGGCAGCTCTGGAAACACCATATATTTT. Using reference TRBV5-1 and TRBJ1-3 for the parts outside the CDR3, the full variable domain is KAGVTQTPRYLIKTRGQQVTLSCSPISGHRSVSWYQQTPGQGLQFLFEYFSETQRNKGNFPGRFSGRQFSNSRSEMNVSTLELGDSALYLCASSLAGSSGNTIYFGEGSWLTVV.

The chain is built from TRBV7-3 and TRBJ2-1, with 9 bases that match TRBD2. Germline lookup yields CDR1 SGHTA and CDR2 FQGTGA. Trimming removed 2 bases from V and 7 bases from J; junction bases left unmatched: 3. The CDR3 extends over 14 amino acids. CDR3 amino acids: CASSLGSGSNEQFF. CDR3 DNA sequence: TGTGCCAGCAGCTTAGGTAGCGGGAGTAATGAGCAGTTCTTC.

This clone was recorded only once. The genes are TRBV27 and TRBJ2-3, with 7 positions matching TRBD2. J lost 2 bases, V lost 2 bases, and 4 bases had no gene match. The CDR3 contains 15 residues. Germline values: CDR1 MNHEY, CDR2 SMNVEV (reference sequence). CDR3 DNA: TGTGCCAGCAGTTTAAGCGGGGCGATCACAGATACGCAGTATTTT. Translated, it gives CASSLSGAITDTQYF.

This chain connects TRBV7-6 to TRBJ2-3; 8 bases match TRBD2. V dropped 4 bases and J dropped 0; count of bases not matched to a gene: 12. The germline V gene encodes CDR1 SGHVS and CDR2 FNYEAQ. This CDR3 is 18 amino acids long. CDR3 bases: TGTGCCAGCAGCTCAGACACTAGCGGAGGGATTAGCACAGATACGCAGTATTTT. It translates to CASSSDTSGGISTDTQYF.